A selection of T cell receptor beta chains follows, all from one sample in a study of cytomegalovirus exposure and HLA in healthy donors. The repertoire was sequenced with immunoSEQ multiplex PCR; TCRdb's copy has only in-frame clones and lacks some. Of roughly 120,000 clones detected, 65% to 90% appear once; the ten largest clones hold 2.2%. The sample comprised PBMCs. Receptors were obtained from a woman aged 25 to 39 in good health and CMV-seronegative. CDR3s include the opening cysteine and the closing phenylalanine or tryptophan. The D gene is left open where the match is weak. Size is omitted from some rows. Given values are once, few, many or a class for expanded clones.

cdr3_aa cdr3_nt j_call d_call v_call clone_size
CASSLPLAGAGLNEQFF TGTGCCAGCAGTTTACCGCTAGCGGGAGCAGGCTTGAATGAGCAGTTCTTC TRBJ2-1 TRBD2 TRBV27 -
CASSLGTGGQPQHF TGCGCCAGCAGCTTGGGGACAGGGGGTCAGCCCCAGCATTTT TRBJ1-5 TRBD1 TRBV5-1 -
CASSIVGGSSYEQYF TGTGCCAGCAGTATAGTGGGCGGGAGCTCCTACGAGCAGTACTTC TRBJ2-7 TRBD2 TRBV28 -
CASSRQTGRPGEQYF TGTGCCAGCAGTCGACAAACAGGGCGGCCGGGCGAGCAGTACTTC TRBJ2-7 - TRBV2 -
CASSQEVSSGSASYEQYF TGCGCCAGCAGCCAAGAGGTCTCCAGCGGGAGTGCCTCCTACGAGCAGTACTTC TRBJ2-7 TRBD2 TRBV4-3 -
CASSRTSGMDLYNEQFF TGTGCCAGCAGCCGGACTAGCGGGATGGACCTATACAATGAGCAGTTCTTC TRBJ2-1 TRBD2 TRBV7-2 -
CASSLSLNEQFF TGTGCCAGCAGTCTTAGTCTCAATGAGCAGTTCTTC TRBJ2-1 - TRBV28 -
CSVTGGWGYTF TGCAGCGTCACAGGGGGTTGGGGCTACACCTTC TRBJ1-2 TRBD1 TRBV29-1 -
CASHSGAGWGRETQYF TGTGCCAGCCACTCCGGGGCGGGATGGGGTAGAGAGACCCAGTACTTC TRBJ2-5 - TRBV28 -
CASSQGVNEKLFF TGTGCCAGCTCACAAGGAGTCAATGAAAAACTGTTTTTT TRBJ1-4 - TRBV18 -
CASSPGTGETSTDTQYF TGTGCCAGCAGTCCTGGGACAGGAGAGACTAGCACAGATACGCAGTATTTT TRBJ2-3 TRBD1 TRBV27 -
CASSPRPSDTDTQYF TGCGCCAGCAGCCCTCGCCCCAGCGACACAGATACGCAGTATTTT TRBJ2-3 - TRBV4-1 -
CASSDLRDYEQYF TGCGCCAGCAGTGACCTCCGGGACTACGAGCAGTACTTC TRBJ2-7 - TRBV10-2 few
CASSLYSGVGYEQYF TGCGCCAGCAGCTTGTATTCCGGAGTCGGCTACGAGCAGTACTTC TRBJ2-7 - TRBV5-1 -
CASSLSSGSVDTQYF TGTGCCAGCAGCTTGTCTAGCGGGAGTGTTGATACGCAGTATTTT TRBJ2-3 TRBD2 TRBV5-4 -
CASSISRGQGTGNTIYF TGTGCCAGTAGTATCTCCCGAGGACAGGGGACTGGAAACACCATATATTTT TRBJ1-3 TRBD1 TRBV19 -
CASSETAYLGSYEQYF TGTGCCAGCAGCGAAACCGCCTACCTCGGGTCCTACGAGCAGTACTTC TRBJ2-7 - TRBV7-2 -
CSSSLSTGVYEQYF TGTTCCAGCAGCTTATCGACAGGGGTCTACGAGCAGTACTTC TRBJ2-7 TRBD1 TRBV7-9 -
CASSSRLAGLGDEQFF TGTGCCAGCAGTTCTCGACTAGCGGGCCTTGGCGATGAGCAGTTCTTC TRBJ2-1 TRBD2 TRBV6-5 -
CASTTGVANYGYTF TGCGCCAGCACGACAGGGGTCGCGAACTATGGCTACACCTTC TRBJ1-2 TRBD1 TRBV5-1 -
CASRGQGGAEAFF TGTGCCAGCAGGGGACAGGGTGGAGCTGAAGCTTTCTTT TRBJ1-1 TRBD1 TRBV28 -
CASSSTSGPYNEQFF TGTGCCAGCAGCTCCACTAGCGGGCCTTACAATGAGCAGTTCTTC TRBJ2-1 TRBD2 TRBV7-3 -